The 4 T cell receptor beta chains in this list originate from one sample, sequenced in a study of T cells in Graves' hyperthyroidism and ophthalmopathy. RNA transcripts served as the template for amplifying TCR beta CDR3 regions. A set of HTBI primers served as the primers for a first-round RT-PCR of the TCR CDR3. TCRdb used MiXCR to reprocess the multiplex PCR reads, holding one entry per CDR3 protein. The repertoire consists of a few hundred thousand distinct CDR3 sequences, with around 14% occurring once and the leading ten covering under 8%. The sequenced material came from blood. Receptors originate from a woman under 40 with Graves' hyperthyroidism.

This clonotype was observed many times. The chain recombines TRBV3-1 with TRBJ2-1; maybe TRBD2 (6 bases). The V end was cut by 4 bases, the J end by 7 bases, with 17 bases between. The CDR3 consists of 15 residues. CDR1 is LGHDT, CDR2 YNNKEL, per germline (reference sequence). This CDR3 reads CASSPRDSVDNEQFF. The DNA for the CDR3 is TGTGCCAGCAGCCCCCGGGACTCAGTTGATAATGAGCAGTTCTTC.

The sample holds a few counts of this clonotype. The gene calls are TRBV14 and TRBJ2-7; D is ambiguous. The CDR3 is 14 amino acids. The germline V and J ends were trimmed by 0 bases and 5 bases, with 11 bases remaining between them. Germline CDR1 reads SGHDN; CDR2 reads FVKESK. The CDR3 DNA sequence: TGTGCCAGCAGCCAAGATGTCGGGTCCCACGAGCAGTACTTC. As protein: CASSQDVGSHEQYF.

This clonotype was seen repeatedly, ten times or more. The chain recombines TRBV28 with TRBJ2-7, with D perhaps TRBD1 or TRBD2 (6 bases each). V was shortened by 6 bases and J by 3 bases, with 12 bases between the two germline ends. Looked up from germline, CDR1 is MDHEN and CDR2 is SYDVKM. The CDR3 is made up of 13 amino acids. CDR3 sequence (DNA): TGTGCCAGCAGCCGGGGGCGGTTCTACGAGCAGTACTTC. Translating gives CASSRGRFYEQYF.

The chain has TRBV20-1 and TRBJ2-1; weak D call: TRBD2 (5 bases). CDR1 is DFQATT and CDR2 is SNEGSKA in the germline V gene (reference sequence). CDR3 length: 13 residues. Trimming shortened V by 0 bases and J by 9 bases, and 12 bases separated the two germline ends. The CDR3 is CSAREDLEGEQFF. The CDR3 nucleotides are TGCAGTGCTAGAGAGGATCTCGAGGGTGAGCAGTTCTTC.